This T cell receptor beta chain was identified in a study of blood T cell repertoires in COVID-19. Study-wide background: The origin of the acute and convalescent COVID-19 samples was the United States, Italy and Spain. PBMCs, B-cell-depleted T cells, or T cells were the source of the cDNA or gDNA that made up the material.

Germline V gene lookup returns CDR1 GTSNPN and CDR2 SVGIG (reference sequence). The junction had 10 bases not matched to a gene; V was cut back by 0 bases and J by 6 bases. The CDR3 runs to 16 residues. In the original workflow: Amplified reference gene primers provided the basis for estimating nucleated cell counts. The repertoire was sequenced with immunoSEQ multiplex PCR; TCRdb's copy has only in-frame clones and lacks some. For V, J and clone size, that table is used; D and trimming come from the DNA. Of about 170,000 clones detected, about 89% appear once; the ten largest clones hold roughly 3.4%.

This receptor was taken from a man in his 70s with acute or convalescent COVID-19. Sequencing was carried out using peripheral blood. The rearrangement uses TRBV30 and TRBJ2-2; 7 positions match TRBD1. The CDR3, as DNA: TGTGCCTGGAGTGTTCGACAGGGTGGATTTCCCGGGGAGCTGTTTTTT. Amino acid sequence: CAWSVRQGGFPGELFF.